This TCR beta chain was recovered during a study of blood T cell repertoires in COVID-19. About the research overall: COVID-19 samples from acute and convalescent phases originated in the United States, Italy and Spain. T cells, B-cell-depleted T cells, or PBMCs provided the cDNA or gDNA that served as material.

Trimming stripped 2 bases from V and 2 bases from J, with 14 bases between. This CDR3 has 17 residues. Germline V lookup: CDR1 SGHDT, CDR2 YYEEEE. Authors' processing steps: Reference gene primer amplification gave nucleated cell count estimates. Generated by immunoSEQ multiplex PCR, the TCRdb table keeps only in-frame clones and is missing some. For V, J and clone size, that table is used; D and trimming come from the DNA. Counted here are about 220,000 clones, about 88% occurring once; the ten biggest clones make up roughly 2.8%. The receptor was derived from a man aged 50 to 60 who had recovered from COVID-19. This sequence joins TRBV5-6 and TRBJ2-6; D ambiguous. Sample: peripheral blood. DNA of the CDR3: TGTGCCAGCAGCTTCATGATCTTGGGCGCTGGGGCCAACGTCCTGACTTTC. Its protein is CASSFMILGAGANVLTF.